The 14 T cell receptor beta chains presented below share a single source sample, sequenced in a study of esophageal squamous cell carcinoma under preoperative chemotherapy. TCRdb re-called the PCR reads through MiXCR, storing one row per CDR3 protein. The sample has almost 9,500 distinct CDR3 sequences; approximately 50% are singletons. Time point specified: after preoperative PTX-NDP chemotherapy. Sample acquisition took place from a patient given preoperative chemotherapy. The receptor source for this set is a human donor with esophageal squamous cell carcinoma. The donor label of this sample is uncertain.

This clonotype is labeled medium-sized. This chain joins TRBV6-5 and TRBJ2-1; D may be TRBD2 (7 bases). The J call may be wrong; the DNA end is better matched by TRBJ2-5. This CDR3 comprises 13 residues. The germline V gene encodes CDR1 MNHEY and CDR2 SVGAGI. The CDR3: CASGEGGLETQYF. In DNA form, the CDR3 reads TGTGCCAGCGGGGAGGGGGGGTTAGAGACCCAGTACTTC.

This clonotype turned up a few times. This sequence joins TRBV30 and TRBJ2-1, with a tentative D call TRBD2 (7 bases). This CDR3 has 13 amino acids. Germline CDR1 GTSNPN, CDR2 SVGIG (reference sequence). The CDR3: CAVWRGGTYEQFF. The CDR3 bases are TGTGCGGTGTGGAGGGGGGGAACCTACGAGCAGTTCTTC.

This clonotype was detected only a few times. The CDR3 does not end in the conserved phenylalanine or tryptophan, so this is likely a read error. It is unclear where the CDR3 begins or ends on the DNA, so no DNA is shown, and the CDR3 is as TCRdb lists it. The genes are TRBV12-3 or TRBV12-4 and TRBJ2-6; the table's D call of TRBD1 was not tested on the DNA. The CDR3 comprises 17 residues, both ends counted. CDR3 sequence reads: CASSLSQGAGNEQYFGA.

This clonotype came up a few times. The chain has TRBV6-1 and TRBJ2-1, with D tentatively TRBD2 (6 bases). The tail of the sequence fits TRBJ2-7 better, so the J call may be wrong. The CDR3 extends over 15 amino acids. CDR1 MNHNS and CDR2 SASEGT come from the germline V gene. The CDR3 is CASSEAERRGYEQYF. CDR3 sequence (DNA): TGTGCCAGCAGTGAAGCAGAGAGGCGGGGCTACGAGCAGTACTTC.

Worth noting for this clonotype: The junction does not match germline at one end; this may be a read error. The gene calls are TRBV6-1 and TRBJ2-3; 7 bases are a match to TRBD2. Germline V CDR1 and CDR2: MNHNS, SASEGT. This CDR3 spans 16 amino acids. Here the CDR3 DNA reads TGTGCCAGCGCGGGGGAAGGCGACAGTGACGCAGATACGCAGTACTTT. Translated, it gives CASAGEGDSDADTQYF.

The chain combines TRBV7-2 with TRBJ2-5, with D possibly TRBD2 on 7 matching bases. The better agreement between TRBJ2-7 and the DNA end casts doubt on the J call. CDR1 SGHTA and CDR2 FQGNSA come from the germline V gene. CDR3 length equals 14 residues. In nucleotides, the CDR3 is TGTGCCAGCAGCTTAGGGGGGGGCGAATACGAGCAGTACTTC. Its translation: CASSLGGGEYEQYF.

The table lists this clonotype with a count of one. The CDR3 coding sequence is TGTGCCAGCAGAGTCTCTAGCCGAATCACAGATACGCAGTATTTT. It specifies CASRVSSRITDTQYF. The chain employs TRBV6-1 and TRBJ2-3; D might be TRBD2 (5 bases). Trimming removed 6 bases from V and 2 bases from J, with 15 bases in between. In germline, CDR1 is MNHNS, CDR2 SASEGT. This CDR3 has 15 residues.

Concerning this clonotype: An end of the junction does not agree with germline; a read error may underlie this. The V call is TRBV6-2 or TRBV6-3, the J call TRBJ2-5; 10 positions agree with TRBD2. Germline values: CDR1 MNHEY, CDR2 SVGEGT. This CDR3 is built from 16 residues. The CDR3 sequence is CASSYSPTSGSNVQFF. In DNA form, the CDR3 reads TGTGCCAGCAGTTACTCGCCGACTAGCGGGTCCAACGTCCAGTTTTTC.

V and J are TRBV20-1 and TRBJ2-1; D call uncertain. This CDR3 comprises 11 residues. CDR1 is DFQATT and CDR2 is SNEGSKA in the germline V gene (reference sequence). Trimming shortened V by 3 bases and J by 10 bases, and 10 bases separated the two germline ends. This chain's CDR3 is CSARLSHEQFF. As DNA, the CDR3 is TGCAGTGCTAGGTTGTCCCACGAGCAGTTCTTC.

Details on this clonotype: At one end the junction does not follow the germline gene, possibly because of a read error. V gene TRBV6-1 combines with J gene TRBJ2-4, with TRBD2 matching over 7 bases. With the DNA end fitting TRBJ2-3 better, the J assignment may be wrong. Germline V lookup: CDR1 MNHNS, CDR2 SASEGT. The CDR3 contains 16 residues. CDR3 residues: CVSTGLGGRAKNTQYF. CDR3 sequence (DNA): TGTGTCAGCACCGGACTGGGGGGGAGGGCCAAAAATACGCAGTATTTT.

This clonotype has at least ten counts. V is TRBV18 and J is TRBJ2-5; D ambiguous. The CDR3 spans 15 residues. The V end was cut by 2 bases, the J end by 3 bases, with 13 bases between. The germline CDR1 and CDR2 sequences are KGHSH and LQKENI. The CDR3 loop is CASSPNAANKETQYF. The CDR3 nucleotides read TGTGCCAGCTCACCAAATGCGGCTAACAAAGAGACCCAGTACTTC.

A remark on this clonotype: An end of the junction differs from the germline gene, which may be a read error. The chain carries TRBV9 and TRBJ1-4; D gene ambiguous. The germline CDR1 and CDR2 sequences are SGDLS and YYNGEE. There are 12 residues in the CDR3. CDR3 sequence: CASSTSDEKLHF. DNA of the CDR3: TGTGCCAGCAGCACCTCGGACGAAAAACTGCATTTT.

This clonotype was seen repeatedly, ten times or more. The rearrangement joins TRBV4-1 to TRBJ2-3; D uncertain. The CDR3 length is 15 residues. Germline CDR1 and CDR2: MGHRA and YSYEKL. The V end was cut by 5 bases, the J end by 0 bases, with 12 bases between. CDR3 nucleotides: TGCGCCAGCAGCGCTCGTACTTCTAGCACAGATACGCAGTATTTT. Protein product: CASSARTSSTDTQYF.

The chain carries TRBV9 and TRBJ2-1; TRBD2 is a possible D gene (6 bases). This CDR3 is 15 amino acids long. V was trimmed by 3 bases and J by 9 bases, leaving 19 bases between them. The V gene's germline CDR1 is SGDLS and CDR2 YYNGEE. The CDR3 loop reads CASSEGTPREGEQFF. Here the CDR3 DNA reads TGTGCCAGCAGCGAAGGGACTCCGCGTGAGGGTGAGCAGTTCTTC.